This TCR beta chain emerged from a study of PD-L1 blockade in urothelial cancer. Across the whole study: From 0 to 3 prior chemotherapy regimens had been given to the patients.

Profiling relied on immunoSEQ multiplex PCR, and the TCRdb table lists in-frame clones only, not all of them. The sample carries 45,000 to 70,000 clones, over 75% recorded once. Study results and caveats: Stronger expansion of tumor-associated clones in blood at 3 weeks distinguished durable-benefit patients.

Time point meaning: pretreatment peripheral blood. Metastatic or locally advanced urothelial carcinoma was present in the patients. Details on this clone: Its antigen is not identified.

The junction had 2 bases not matched to a gene; V was cut back by 4 bases and J by 5 bases. This CDR3 region has 14 residues. Looked up from germline, CDR1 is SGHNT and CDR2 is YYREEE (reference sequence). The source is a man between 65 and 85 years old with urothelial cancer. The chain employs TRBV5-4 and TRBJ1-4, with 10 bases aligning to TRBD1. This material consisted of PBMCs, taken around atezolizumab (anti-PD-L1) treatment. The CDR3 coding sequence is TGTGCCAGCAGCCCGGGACAGGGGAATGAAAAACTGTTTTTT. It codes for CASSPGQGNEKLFF. The full variable domain, completed using reference TRBV5-4 and TRBJ1-4, is ETGVTQSPTHLIKTRGQQVTLRCSSQSGHNTVSWYQQALGQGPQFIFQYYREEENGRGNFPPRFSGLQFPNYSSELNVNALELDDSALYLCASSPGQGNEKLFFGSGTQLSVL.